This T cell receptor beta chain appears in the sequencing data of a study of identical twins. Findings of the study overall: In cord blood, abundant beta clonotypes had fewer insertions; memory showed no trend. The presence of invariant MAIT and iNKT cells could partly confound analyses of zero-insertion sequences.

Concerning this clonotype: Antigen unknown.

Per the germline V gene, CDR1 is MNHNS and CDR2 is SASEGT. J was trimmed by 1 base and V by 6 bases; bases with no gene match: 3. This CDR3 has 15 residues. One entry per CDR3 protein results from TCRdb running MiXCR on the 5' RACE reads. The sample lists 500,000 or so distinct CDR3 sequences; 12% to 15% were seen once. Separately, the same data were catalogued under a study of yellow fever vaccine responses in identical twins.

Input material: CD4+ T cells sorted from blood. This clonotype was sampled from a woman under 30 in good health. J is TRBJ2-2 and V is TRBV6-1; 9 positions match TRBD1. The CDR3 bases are TGTGCCAGCAGGGACAGGGGACAGAACACCGGGGAGCTGTTTTTT. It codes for CASRDRGQNTGELFF.